These T cell receptor beta chains were read from a single sample in a study of blood T cell repertoires in COVID-19. Profiling relied on immunoSEQ multiplex PCR, and the TCRdb table lists in-frame clones only, not all of them. The sample carries 150,000 to 200,000 clones, more than 65% recorded once. The sequenced material came from PBMCs or T cells enriched from blood (not recorded which). The receptors were gathered from a man between 40 and 49 years old who had recovered from COVID-19. The CDR3 runs from the conserved cysteine through the conserved F or W. The D gene is left open where the match is weak. The listing skips clone size in some rows; elsewhere it reads once, few, many or a size class.

J: TRBJ1-1; D: NA; size: few; V: TRBV6-5; CDR3: CASSYSTATEAFF; DNA: TGTGCCAGCAGTTACTCCACAGCCACTGAAGCTTTCTTT
J: TRBJ2-7; D: NA; size: NA; V: TRBV7-2; CDR3: CASATASSYEQYF; DNA: TGTGCCAGCGCAACTGCGAGCTCCTACGAGCAGTACTTC
J: TRBJ1-5; D: NA; size: NA; V: TRBV6-5; CDR3: CASSPDAAGLIF; DNA: TGTGCCAGCAGCCCCGACGCAGCCGGGTTGATTTTT
J: TRBJ2-5; D: TRBD1; size: NA; V: TRBV7-3; CDR3: CASSPYPRTGDQETQYF; DNA: TGTGCCAGCAGCCCATACCCACGGACAGGGGACCAAGAGACCCAGTACTTC
J: TRBJ2-3; D: NA; size: NA; V: TRBV28; CDR3: CASSLFQGRTDTQYF; DNA: TGTGCCAGCAGTTTATTCCAGGGTAGGACAGATACGCAGTATTTT
J: TRBJ1-1; D: TRBD1; size: NA; V: TRBV6-5; CDR3: CASSHGQVTEAFF; DNA: TGTGCCAGCAGCCACGGACAGGTCACTGAAGCTTTCTTT
J: TRBJ1-4; D: NA; size: NA; V: TRBV7-8; CDR3: CASSLNLERGSLFF; DNA: TGTGCCAGCAGCTTAAACCTGGAGCGAGGGTCGCTGTTTTTT
J: TRBJ1-3; D: TRBD1; size: few; V: TRBV4-1; CDR3: CASSRQGLVLSGNTIYF; DNA: TGCGCCAGCAGCCGACAGGGTTTAGTACTTTCTGGAAACACCATATATTTT
J: TRBJ1-2; D: NA; size: few; V: TRBV6-1; CDR3: CASSDLGGYGYTF; DNA: TGTGCCAGCAGTGATTTGGGGGGATATGGCTACACCTTC
J: TRBJ1-1; D: NA; size: many; V: TRBV24-1; CDR3: CATRKGRGNTEAFF; DNA: TGTGCCACCCGTAAGGGAAGGGGTAACACTGAAGCTTTCTTT
J: TRBJ2-7; D: NA; size: once; V: TRBV7-2; CDR3: CASSLVVSSYEQYF; DNA: TGTGCCAGCAGCTTAGTGGTCAGCTCCTACGAGCAGTACTTC
J: TRBJ1-1; D: NA; size: NA; V: TRBV7-9; CDR3: CASSLMTVGDTEAFF; DNA: TGTGCCAGCAGCTTAATGACAGTCGGAGACACTGAAGCTTTCTTT
J: TRBJ1-5; D: NA; size: NA; V: TRBV5-1; CDR3: CASTKGPYSNQPQHF; DNA: TGCGCCAGTACTAAAGGTCCCTATAGCAATCAGCCCCAGCATTTT
J: TRBJ1-1; D: NA; size: NA; V: TRBV5-1; CDR3: CASSLGPQDTEAFF; DNA: TGCGCCAGCAGCTTGGGACCGCAGGACACTGAAGCTTTCTTT
J: TRBJ1-5; D: NA; size: NA; V: TRBV4-2; CDR3: CASSQDSPEPQHF; DNA: TGTGCCAGCAGCCAAGACTCTCCGGAGCCCCAGCATTTT
J: TRBJ1-1; D: NA; size: NA; V: TRBV30; CDR3: CAWSREGDTEAFF; DNA: TGTGCCTGGAGTCGTGAGGGGGACACTGAAGCTTTCTTT
J: TRBJ1-2; D: TRBD1; size: NA; V: TRBV18; CDR3: CASSPLDRDAGYTF; DNA: TGTGCCAGCTCACCTCTCGACAGGGACGCTGGCTACACCTTC
J: TRBJ2-7; D: NA; size: once; V: TRBV2; CDR3: CASSLSHVGSYEQYF; DNA: TGTGCCAGCAGTTTATCGCACGTCGGGTCCTACGAGCAGTACTTC
J: TRBJ2-7; D: TRBD2; size: few; V: TRBV4-3; CDR3: CASSPKTSGGFSYEQYF; DNA: TGCGCCAGCAGCCCTAAGACTAGCGGGGGTTTTTCCTACGAGCAGTACTTC
J: TRBJ1-2; D: NA; size: NA; V: TRBV19; CDR3: CASSIAGGYTF; DNA: TGTGCCAGTAGTATAGCCGGTGGCTACACCTTC
J: TRBJ2-7; D: NA; size: NA; V: TRBV25-1; CDR3: CASSGAWGRGSRQYF; DNA: TGTGCCAGCAGTGGGGCTTGGGGCCGGGGGAGTCGGCAGTACTTC
J: TRBJ1-1; D: NA; size: once; V: TRBV7-2; CDR3: CASSTTNMNTEAFF; DNA: TGTGCCAGCAGCACGACAAATATGAACACTGAAGCTTTCTTT
J: TRBJ2-1; D: TRBD1; size: NA; V: TRBV5-1; CDR3: CASAGGQHEQFF; DNA: TGCGCCAGCGCAGGGGGACAGCATGAGCAGTTCTTC
J: TRBJ1-1; D: TRBD1; size: NA; V: TRBV5-4; CDR3: CASRSKKGTDEAFF; DNA: TGTGCCAGCAGATCAAAGAAAGGGACAGATGAAGCTTTCTTT
J: TRBJ2-5; D: NA; size: NA; V: TRBV30; CDR3: CAALRGETQYF; DNA: TGTGCCGCGCTGCGCGGAGAGACCCAGTACTTC
J: TRBJ2-1; D: TRBD2; size: once; V: TRBV6-1; CDR3: CASSEEAGGHYNEQFF; DNA: TGTGCCAGCAGTGAAGAAGCGGGGGGCCACTACAATGAGCAGTTCTTC
J: TRBJ2-1; D: NA; size: NA; V: TRBV5-1; CDR3: CASKKGDGSYNEQFF; DNA: TGCGCCAGCAAGAAGGGGGATGGGTCCTACAATGAGCAGTTCTTC
J: TRBJ1-2; D: TRBD1; size: few; V: TRBV10-2; CDR3: CASRGGQGGDYGYTF; DNA: TGCGCCAGCAGGGGGGGACAGGGCGGGGACTATGGCTACACCTTC
J: TRBJ1-4; D: NA; size: NA; V: TRBV3-1/TRBV3-2; CDR3: CASSHTQGLVEKLFF; DNA: TGTGCCAGCAGTCATACTCAGGGCTTGGTTGAAAAACTGTTTTTT
J: TRBJ2-4; D: NA; size: NA; V: TRBV28; CDR3: CASSSITGAKNIQYF; DNA: TGTGCCAGCAGTTCTATTACAGGGGCCAAAAACATTCAGTACTTC
J: TRBJ2-1; D: TRBD1; size: NA; V: TRBV4-3; CDR3: CASSQRTGGPYNEQFF; DNA: TGCGCCAGCAGCCAACGGACAGGGGGCCCCTACAATGAGCAGTTCTTC
J: TRBJ2-7; D: NA; size: NA; V: TRBV19; CDR3: CASSTSWARGTYEQYF; DNA: TGTGCCAGTAGTACCTCCTGGGCCAGGGGTACCTACGAGCAGTACTTC
J: TRBJ1-2; D: NA; size: NA; V: TRBV28; CDR3: CATSLDYGYTF; DNA: TGTGCCACCTCGCTAGACTATGGCTACACCTTC
J: TRBJ1-6; D: TRBD1; size: NA; V: TRBV4-3; CDR3: CASSQSGGRGNDSPLHF; DNA: TGCGCCAGCAGCCAGTCGGGCGGCAGGGGGAATGATTCACCCCTCCACTTT
J: TRBJ1-6; D: NA; size: NA; V: TRBV4-1; CDR3: CASRVQASSYNSPLHF; DNA: TGCGCCAGCAGAGTACAGGCAAGCTCCTATAATTCACCCCTCCACTTT
J: TRBJ2-7; D: NA; size: NA; V: TRBV5-5; CDR3: CASSFNIMPSYEQYF; DNA: TGTGCCAGCAGCTTTAACATAATGCCCTCCTACGAGCAGTACTTC
J: TRBJ2-3; D: TRBD2; size: NA; V: TRBV19; CDR3: CASSSGGGYTDTQYF; DNA: TGTGCCAGTAGTAGTGGCGGGGGGTACACAGATACGCAGTATTTT